The 26 T cell receptor beta chains below come from one sample, sequenced in a study of T cells in Graves' hyperthyroidism and ophthalmopathy. RNA transcripts were the template for amplifying TCR beta CDR3 regions. In the first-round RT-PCR of the TCR CDR3, the HTBI primer set was used. TCRdb called the multiplex PCR reads again in MiXCR, with one record for every CDR3 protein. This table holds about 590,000 distinct CDR3 sequences, 13% to 15% found once. Sequencing was performed on blood. These receptors were taken from a woman aged 18-35 years with Graves' ophthalmopathy.

In its sample, this clonotype was seen many times. This chain uses TRBV6-1 with TRBJ2-7; 7 bases agree with TRBD2. Trimming removed 0 bases from V and 5 bases from J; junction bases left unmatched: 7. CDR1 and CDR2 (germline): MNHNS, SASEGT. There are 15 residues in the CDR3. The CDR3 loop is CASSEAPRAGDEQYF. In DNA form, the CDR3 reads TGTGCCAGCAGTGAAGCGCCCCGGGCGGGGGACGAGCAGTACTTC.

V is TRBV2 and J is TRBJ1-2; 11 nucleotides match TRBD1. With 7 bases clipped from V and 7 bases from J, the junction kept 8 bases outside the gene matches. This CDR3 comprises 14 residues. Germline V lookup: CDR1 SNHLY, CDR2 FYNNEI. CDR3 amino acids: CASKFGQGALGYTF. The CDR3 DNA is TGTGCCAGCAAGTTTGGACAGGGGGCGCTTGGCTACACCTTC.

J is TRBJ1-1 and V is TRBV10-3, with D unclear. CDR3 length: 13 amino acids. Looked up from germline, CDR1 is ENHRY and CDR2 is SYGVKD. Between the trimmed V and J ends, which lost 7 bases and 2 bases, there was a span of 11 bases. CDR3 nucleotide sequence: TGTGCCATCACTCCCAGCGCAAACACTGAAGCTTTCTTT. Translation: CAITPSANTEAFF.

This clonotype was counted a few times. V gene TRBV3-1 combines with J gene TRBJ2-3; D is uncertain. CDR1 and CDR2 from the germline V gene are LGHDT and YNNKEL (reference sequence). Deletions cut 0 bases from V and 5 bases from J, with 12 bases between. This CDR3 spans 15 amino acids. In nucleotides, the CDR3 is TGTGCCAGCAGCCAAGATGGACCCCAGGAAGATACGCAGTATTTT. The encoded protein is CASSQDGPQEDTQYF.

This clonotype was detected many times. The rearrangement uses TRBV7-3 and TRBJ2-5; 9 bases are a match to TRBD2. V was pared by 4 bases and J by 5 bases, with 20 bases of the junction left unmatched. The CDR3 has 19 residues. CDR1 and CDR2 from the germline V gene are SGHTA and FQGTGA. The CDR3: CASSSRSLTQREESETQYF. In nucleotides, the CDR3 is TGTGCCAGCAGCTCCCGATCCCTTACCCAGCGGGAGGAAAGTGAGACCCAGTACTTC.

The chain joins TRBV4-1 to TRBJ1-6, with unresolved D. The V end lost 1 base, the J end lost 6 bases, and 10 bases lay between the germline ends. CDR3 length: 15 residues. Looked up from germline, CDR1 is MGHRA and CDR2 is YSYEKL. As DNA, the CDR3 is TGCGCCAGCAGCCAAGTAATCCGGGGTAATTCACCCCTCCACTTT. This gives the protein CASSQVIRGNSPLHF.

CDR3 region: CASSPTRLAIHEQFF. In DNA, the CDR3 is TGTGCCAGCAGCCCAACTCGCCTAGCGATACATGAGCAGTTCTTC. The rearrangement links TRBV7-9 to TRBJ2-1; D might be TRBD2 (6 bases). V was pared by 5 bases and J by 8 bases, with 19 bases between. This CDR3 spans 15 amino acids. Germline CDR1 reads SEHNR; CDR2 reads FQNEAQ (reference sequence).

This clonotype was recorded a few times. The rearrangement uses TRBV29-1 and TRBJ1-6, with D hard to call. The germline V gene has CDR1 SQVTM and CDR2 ANQGSEA. The CDR3 covers 13 residues. The V end lost 6 bases, the J end lost 10 bases, and 16 bases lay between the germline ends. The CDR3 protein is CSVRDTSGSPLHF. Written as DNA, the CDR3 is TGCAGCGTCAGAGACACATCTGGCTCACCCCTCCACTTT.

In its sample, this clonotype was seen a few times. V usage is TRBV19 and J usage is TRBJ2-2; 9 bases agree with TRBD1. The CDR3 extends over 16 amino acids. The V gene's germline CDR1 is LNHDA and CDR2 SQIVND (reference sequence). J gave up 4 bases and V 4 bases, and 7 bases lay outside the gene matches. The CDR3 DNA reads TGTGCCAGTAGTACTGGGACAGGGTGGGTCACCGGGGAGCTGTTTTTT. Protein sequence: CASSTGTGWVTGELFF.

This rearrangement joins TRBV9 to TRBJ2-3, with D possibly TRBD2 on 6 matching bases. The CDR3 is 15 amino acids. V was shortened by 0 bases and J by 8 bases, with 16 bases between the two germline ends. CDR1 and CDR2 from the germline V gene are SGDLS and YYNGEE. This CDR3 is CASSVAGDGRGTQYF. DNA for the CDR3: TGTGCCAGCAGCGTAGCGGGAGATGGTCGGGGTACGCAGTATTTT.

This clonotype was seen at least ten times. V is TRBV20-1 and J is TRBJ2-3; D ambiguous. Germline CDR1 is DFQATT and CDR2 is SNEGSKA (reference sequence). CDR3 length: 14 amino acids. Trimming cost V 5 bases and J 1 base, with 13 bases left between them. The CDR3 protein is CSALTMVGTDTQYF. As DNA, the CDR3 is TGCAGTGCTCTCACGATGGTGGGCACAGATACGCAGTATTTT.

This clonotype was detected ten times or more. The chain's CDR3 is CSARDPGAKHRSTDTQYF. CDR3 nucleotide sequence: TGCAGTGCTAGAGATCCGGGAGCAAAACATCGGAGCACAGATACGCAGTATTTT. J is TRBJ2-3 and V is TRBV20-1, with D perhaps matching TRBD2 (6 bases). The CDR3 has 18 amino acids. CDR1 and CDR2 from the germline V gene are DFQATT and SNEGSKA (reference sequence). V was pared by 0 bases and J by 0 bases, with 19 bases between.

This chain links TRBV12-3 or TRBV12-4 with TRBJ2-3; tentatively, D is TRBD1 (5 bases). Deletions cut 8 bases from V and 5 bases from J, with 11 bases between. This CDR3 is built from 12 residues. The CDR3 bases are TGTGCCAGCGTAGGGGATCGAGATACGCAGTATTTT. Its translation is CASVGDRDTQYF.

The V and J genes are TRBV12-3 or TRBV12-4 and TRBJ2-3, with 15 bases fitting TRBD2. V shed 0 bases, J shed 6 bases, and the junction held 7 bases outside the gene matches. CDR3 size: 18 residues. CDR3 sequence reads: CASSLAGLAGGTLDTQYF. CDR3 bases: TGTGCCAGCAGTTTAGCTGGACTAGCGGGAGGGACGCTGGATACGCAGTATTTT.

This clonotype has at least ten counts. The junction departs from germline at one end; a sequencing error may be responsible. Here the CDR3 DNA reads TGTACCAGCTCCCCCGGGGCGTCGGAGACCCAGTACTTC. Translation: CTSSPGASETQYF. The rearrangement uses TRBV7-9 and TRBJ2-5; either TRBD1 or TRBD2 may supply D (5 bases each). There are 13 residues in the CDR3. Germline V CDR1 and CDR2: SEHNR, FQNEAQ (reference sequence).

At least ten counts were recorded for this clonotype. The CDR3, as DNA: TGTGCCAGCACCCGCGGGGGGGTCGAATACAATGAGCAGTTCTTC. This encodes CASTRGGVEYNEQFF. This chain joins TRBV11-2 and TRBJ2-1, with 9 bases that match TRBD2. CDR1 and CDR2 from the germline V gene are SGHAT and FQNNGV. CDR3 length: 15 residues. V lost 7 bases and J lost 4; bases outside the gene matches: 8. Complete variable domain (other parts from reference TRBV11-2 and TRBJ2-1): EAGVAQSPRYKIIEKRQSVAFWCNPISGHATLYWYQQILGQGPKLLIQFQNNGVVDDSQLPKDRFSAERLKGVDSTLKIQPAKLEDSAVYLCASTRGGVEYNEQFFGPGTRLTVL.

This clonotype was observed a handful of times. The rearrangement joins TRBV20-1 to TRBJ2-5; D possibly corresponds to TRBD2 (6 bases). The CDR3 sequence is 14 residues long. Germline-derived CDR1 and CDR2 are DFQATT and SNEGSKA (reference sequence). With 3 bases removed from V and 4 bases from J, the gap between germline ends came to 15 bases. CDR3 in amino acids: CSASSASASETQYF. The CDR3 DNA sequence: TGCAGTGCTAGTAGCGCTAGCGCCTCAGAGACCCAGTACTTC.

In its sample, this clonotype was seen many times. The chain carries TRBV28 and TRBJ2-1, with D possibly being TRBD2 (6 bases). The germline V gene has CDR1 MDHEN and CDR2 SYDVKM. The CDR3 is made up of 15 amino acids. V was clipped by 3 bases and J by 0 bases, with 9 bases between them. As DNA, the CDR3 is TGTGCCAGCAGTTTCGCGGGGAGCTCCTACAATGAGCAGTTCTTC. It is translated as CASSFAGSSYNEQFF.

The V gene is TRBV5-4, the J gene TRBJ2-5; D is possibly TRBD1 (8 bases). CDR3 length: 16 residues. V was shortened by 2 bases and J by 4 bases, with 18 bases between the two germline ends. CDR1 is SGHNT, CDR2 YYREEE, per germline (reference sequence). The CDR3 DNA follows: TGTGCCAGCAGCTTCAGCGAGACAGGGGAGGGAGAGACCCAGTACTTC. This translates into CASSFSETGEGETQYF.

This clonotype has more than one count but fewer than ten. CDR3: CASSYGAGPGEAQYF. Here the CDR3 DNA reads TGTGCCAGCAGTTACGGAGCGGGTCCCGGGGAGGCCCAGTACTTC. This chain joins TRBV6-5 and TRBJ2-5; a weak D match, TRBD2 (6 bases). V gave up 2 bases and J gave up 9 bases, with 19 bases separating them. This CDR3 has 15 residues. Looked up from germline, CDR1 is MNHEY and CDR2 is SVGAGI.

The chain combines TRBV19 with TRBJ1-1; 9 nucleotides line up with TRBD1. The J segment lost 1 base and the V segment lost 10 bases, leaving 4 bases of the junction unmatched. This CDR3 comprises 13 residues. Germline loops: CDR1 LNHDA, CDR2 SQIVND (reference sequence). The CDR3 DNA follows: TGTGCCACCGGGACAGGGACGAACACTGAAGCTTTCTTT. Translated: CATGTGTNTEAFF.

The V gene is TRBV29-1, the J gene TRBJ1-1; D gene unclear. CDR1 is SQVTM and CDR2 is ANQGSEA in the germline V gene. Trimming removed 4 bases from V and 1 base from J, with 10 bases in between. This CDR3 is built from 13 residues. Written as DNA, the CDR3 is TGCAGCGTTGTGGGAACAAGGAACACTGAAGCTTTCTTT. This gives the protein CSVVGTRNTEAFF.

This clonotype was seen at least ten times. The J gene is TRBJ2-7, the V gene TRBV6-1; 12 bases are a match to TRBD2. The CDR3 covers 15 residues. Germline loops: CDR1 MNHNS, CDR2 SASEGT. The V and J ends lost 5 bases and 6 bases, in that order; junction bases with no gene match: 8. The CDR3 loop reads CASSFLAGGPSEQYF. DNA for the CDR3: TGTGCCAGCAGTTTCCTAGCGGGAGGGCCAAGCGAGCAGTACTTC.

This clonotype showed up just once. A clone one base away is much larger, so this may be a read error. The chain employs TRBV3-1 and TRBJ2-7, with TRBD1 identical over 9 bases. V shed 1 base, J shed 4 bases, and the junction held 8 bases outside the gene matches. CDR1 LGHDT and CDR2 YNNKEL come from the germline V gene (reference sequence). The CDR3 has 16 residues. The CDR3 here is CASSQGGTGKGYEQYF. Written as DNA, the CDR3 is TGTGCCAGCAGCCAAGGGGGGACAGGGAAAGGGTACGAGCAGTACTTC.

This clonotype was recorded at least ten times. This rearrangement joins TRBV28 to TRBJ2-7; no definite D call. Looked up from germline, CDR1 is MDHEN and CDR2 is SYDVKM. CDR3 size: 14 residues. V lost 2 bases to trimming and J lost 5 bases, with 13 bases between them. CDR3 protein: CASSLHGVGNEQYF. In DNA form, the CDR3 reads TGTGCCAGCAGTTTACACGGAGTAGGAAACGAGCAGTACTTC.

This clonotype has a handful of counts. The V gene is TRBV6-8, the J gene TRBJ2-4; D gene unclear. The CDR3 loop spans 14 amino acids. Germline CDR1 is MNHGY and CDR2 is SAAAGT. Between the trimmed V and J ends, which lost 8 bases and 1 base, there was a span of 12 bases. CDR3 region: CASYPLGAKNIQYF. CDR3 nucleotides: TGTGCCAGCTATCCCCTGGGGGCCAAAAACATTCAGTACTTC.